The next 10 T cell receptor beta chains were all read from a single sample in a study of T cells in Graves' hyperthyroidism and ophthalmopathy. There were TCR beta CDR3 regions amplified from RNA transcripts. The HTBI primer set drove a first-round RT-PCR of the TCR CDR3. TCRdb used MiXCR to reprocess the multiplex PCR reads, holding one entry per CDR3 protein. The sample lists roughly 520,000 distinct CDR3 sequences; approximately 24% were seen once. The specimen sequenced was blood. All receptors come from a woman in her thirties with Graves' ophthalmopathy.

The table lists this clonotype with many counts. J is TRBJ1-2 and V is TRBV12-3 or TRBV12-4, with TRBD1 as a possible D gene (5 bases). The CDR3 runs 17 residues. Trimming took 8 bases from V and 8 from J, leaving 30 bases between them. CDR3 bases: TGTGCCAGCGGGGGTACACAAAAGACAGCCGGGAGCGGGGGCTACACCTTC. Amino acids: CASGGTQKTAGSGGYTF.

The CDR3 DNA reads as TGTGCCAGTAGTATAGATGGAGCGGCGGGACAGTGGAATGGCTACACCTTC. It specifies CASSIDGAAGQWNGYTF. This chain connects TRBV19 to TRBJ1-2; 7 bases map to TRBD1. There are 17 residues in the CDR3. Germline V gives CDR1 LNHDA, CDR2 SQIVND (reference sequence). The trim removed 0 bases at V and 6 bases at J, leaving 13 bases unmatched. The whole variable domain, filled in from reference TRBV19 and TRBJ1-2, reads DGGITQSPKYLFRKEGQNVTLSCEQNLNHDAMYWYRQDPGQGLRLIYYSQIVNDFQKGDIAEGYSVSREKKESFPLTVTSAQKNPTAFYLCASSIDGAAGQWNGYTFGSGTRLTVV.

This clonotype was observed at least ten times. The chain is built from TRBV5-1 and TRBJ2-2, with 7 nucleotides matching TRBD2. The germline CDR1 and CDR2 sequences are SGHRS and YFSETQ. V was clipped by 0 bases and J by 5 bases; unmatched bases: 4. The CDR3 length is 15 residues. This CDR3 reads CASSLAQGGTGELFF. CDR3 nucleotides: TGCGCCAGCAGCTTGGCTCAGGGAGGGACCGGGGAGCTGTTTTTT.

At least ten counts were recorded for this clonotype. The V gene is TRBV29-1, the J gene TRBJ1-5, with unresolved D. The CDR3 covers 14 residues. Trimming shortened V by 5 bases and J by 0 bases, and 11 bases separated the two germline ends. Germline V gives CDR1 SQVTM, CDR2 ANQGSEA. As DNA, the CDR3 is TGCAGCGTTATTGATGGAAGTAGCAATCAGCCCCAGCATTTT. Amino acid sequence: CSVIDGSSNQPQHF.

Many counts were recorded for this clonotype. The chain is built from TRBV7-2 and TRBJ2-7; 10 nucleotides line up with TRBD2. Germline values: CDR1 SGHTA, CDR2 FQGNSA. The junction had 9 bases not matched to a gene; V was cut back by 7 bases and J by 3 bases. This CDR3 comprises 15 residues. The CDR3 coding sequence is TGTGCCAGCAATACAGCGGGGGGGCTAAACTACGAGCAGTACTTC. It encodes CASNTAGGLNYEQYF. Together with reference TRBV7-2 and TRBJ2-7, the CDR3 gives the full variable domain: GAGVSQSPSNKVTEKGKDVELRCDPISGHTALYWYRQSLGQGLEFLIYFQGNSAPDKSGLPSDRFSAERTGGSVSTLTIQRTQQEDSAVYLCASNTAGGLNYEQYFGPGTRLTVT.

Worth noting for this clonotype: An end of the junction does not agree with germline; a read error may underlie this. The chain couples TRBV6-5 to TRBJ2-2, with D possibly being TRBD2 (5 bases). CDR3 length equals 16 residues. The germline V gene encodes CDR1 MNHEY and CDR2 SVGAGI. CDR3 bases: TGTGCCAGCAGTTACTCGAAGGACTTAACGACCGGGGAGCTGGTTTTT. Its protein product is CASSYSKDLTTGELVF.

About this clonotype: A junction end diverges from the germline sequence, so it may reflect a read error. The chain carries TRBV7-9 and TRBJ2-7, with D possibly TRBD1 on 5 matching bases. This CDR3 spans 15 amino acids. CDR1 is SEHNR, CDR2 FQNEAQ, per germline (reference sequence). DNA of the CDR3: TGTGCCAGCAGCTTGAATAGGGCAGGGCGCTACGATCAGTACTTC. Its translation: CASSLNRAGRYDQYF.

V and J are TRBV7-8 and TRBJ2-5; perhaps TRBD1 as D (5 bases). Germline V lookup: CDR1 SGHVS, CDR2 FQNEAQ. Trimming stripped 5 bases from V and 6 bases from J, with 10 bases between. This CDR3 region has 12 residues. The CDR3 here is CASSPGWKTQYF. The DNA for the CDR3 is TGTGCCAGCAGCCCAGGGTGGAAGACCCAGTACTTC.

Only a few counts were recorded for this clonotype. The chain uses TRBV5-6 and TRBJ1-2; D is perhaps TRBD1 (5 bases). V lost 4 bases, J lost 4 bases, and 11 bases lay in between. This CDR3 is built from 13 residues. Germline values: CDR1 SGHDT, CDR2 YYEEEE. The DNA for the CDR3 is TGTGCCAGCAGCCAGGGACCGCTCTATGGCTACACCTTC. Translation gives CASSQGPLYGYTF.

The chain has TRBV6-1 and TRBJ1-5; 7 bases fit TRBD1. The germline V gene encodes CDR1 MNHNS and CDR2 SASEGT. CDR3 length equals 16 residues. Germline trimming cut 5 bases from V and 4 bases from J; bases unmatched to any gene: 11. CDR3: CASSPITGARNQPQHF. Here the CDR3 DNA reads TGTGCCAGCAGTCCGATTACAGGGGCGAGGAATCAGCCCCAGCATTTT.